Listed below are T cell receptor beta chains from one sample, sequenced in a study of glioma-infiltrating T cells after dendritic cell vaccination. Produced via immunoSEQ multiplex PCR; TCRdb's table is partial and in-frame only. The table shows 100,000 or so clones, with 65% to 90% occurring only once. The sample consisted of blood, taken before dendritic cell vaccination. These receptors came from a human donor with glioblastoma. Each CDR3 is given with its conserved first and last residue. A D gene is named only where the DNA matches it firmly. Clone sizes are given selectively: once, few, many, or a class where the clone is expanded.

TRBV7-9	TRBJ1-1	.	.	CASSLVGGLNTEAFF	TGTGCCAGCAGCTTAGTCGGGGGACTGAACACTGAAGCTTTCTTT
TRBV28	TRBJ1-4	.	TRBD1	CASSGRDSQNEKLFF	TGTGCCAGCAGTGGCCGGGACAGCCAGAATGAAAAACTGTTTTTT
TRBV4-1	TRBJ2-7	.	.	CASSQGGRGETYEQYF	TGCGCCAGCAGCCAAGGGGGTAGGGGTGAAACCTACGAGCAGTACTTC
TRBV4-1	TRBJ2-7	.	TRBD1	CASSRPRLPGQGGFEQYF	TGCGCCAGCAGCCGACCTCGTTTACCGGGACAGGGGGGTTTTGAGCAGTACTTC
TRBV5-1	TRBJ2-3	.	TRBD1	CASSLRDRGVTDTQYF	TGCGCCAGCAGCTTGCGGGACAGGGGTGTCACAGATACGCAGTATTTT
TRBV5-1	TRBJ1-5	.	.	CASSHKNQPQHF	TGCGCCAGCAGCCACAAGAATCAGCCCCAGCATTTT
TRBV11-2	TRBJ2-7	.	.	CASSLGRAGFNEQYF	TGTGCCAGCAGCTTAGGCAGGGCAGGGTTTAACGAGCAGTACTTC
TRBV9	TRBJ2-5	once	.	CASSVGLGGPSQETQYF	TGTGCCAGCAGCGTAGGTCTGGGGGGGCCGTCCCAAGAGACCCAGTACTTC
TRBV19	TRBJ2-7	.	TRBD2	CASSISATRGMYF	TGTGCCAGTAGTATATCCGCCACGCGGGGGATGTACTTC
TRBV6-5	TRBJ1-5	.	TRBD1	CASSPDRVSNQPQHF	TGTGCCAGCAGTCCTGACAGGGTGAGCAATCAGCCCCAGCATTTT
TRBV27	TRBJ2-1	once	TRBD2	CASSRTGGGAYNEQFF	TGTGCCAGCTCTCGGACGGGCGGGGGGGCCTACAATGAGCAGTTCTTC
TRBV5-8	TRBJ2-7	.	.	CASSLAYGAYEQYF	TGTGCCAGCAGCTTGGCCTACGGAGCCTACGAGCAGTACTTC
TRBV7-2	TRBJ1-1	few	.	CASSSVGGTEAFF	TGTGCCAGCAGCTCAGTGGGGGGAACTGAAGCTTTCTTT
TRBV19	TRBJ1-2	.	TRBD1	CASSISGGGYTF	TGTGCCAGTAGTATCTCAGGGGGAGGCTACACCTTC
TRBV6-4	TRBJ2-3	.	.	CASSETPGVSTDTQYF	TGTGCCAGCAGTGAAACCCCGGGGGTCAGCACAGATACGCAGTATTTT
TRBV11-2	TRBJ2-5	.	TRBD2	CASSFRGSYQETQYF	TGTGCCAGCAGCTTTCGCGGGAGTTACCAAGAGACCCAGTACTTC
TRBV27	TRBJ1-2	.	.	CASSSGAAFNYGYTF	TGTGCCAGCAGTTCAGGAGCGGCCTTTAACTATGGCTACACCTTC
TRBV30	TRBJ2-1	.	TRBD2	CAWIRLAGANEQFF	TGTGCCTGGATCAGACTAGCGGGAGCCAATGAGCAGTTCTTC
TRBV28	TRBJ2-1	.	.	CASSSESMNEQFF	TGTGCCAGCAGTTCCGAGTCGATGAATGAGCAGTTCTTC
TRBV7-9	TRBJ2-1	.	.	CASSLAQKVWGLEQFF	TGTGCCAGCAGCTTAGCGCAAAAAGTATGGGGGCTTGAGCAGTTCTTC
TRBV5-1	TRBJ2-3	.	.	CASSLEGGWADTQYF	TGCGCCAGCAGCTTGGAGGGAGGTTGGGCAGATACGCAGTATTTT
TRBV5-6	TRBJ2-7	.	.	CASSRVQGTYVEQYF	TGTGCCAGCAGCCGCGTACAGGGAACCTACGTAGAGCAGTACTTC
TRBV28	TRBJ2-7	.	TRBD1	CASSPRDRAYEQYF	TGTGCCAGCAGCCCGCGGGACAGGGCCTACGAGCAGTACTTC
TRBV5-6	TRBJ1-4	.	.	CASSLGGNEKLFF	TGTGCCAGCAGCTTGGGAGGGAATGAAAAACTGTTTTTT
TRBV9	TRBJ1-2	.	TRBD1	CASSVYPGGYGYTF	TGTGCCAGCAGCGTATACCCAGGGGGCTATGGCTACACCTTC
TRBV7-3	TRBJ1-2	.	.	CASSKISTALTF	TGTGCCAGCAGCAAAATTAGTACAGCCCTCACCTTC
TRBV7-9	TRBJ1-5	.	.	CASSPSEAGHNQPQHF	TGTGCCAGCAGCCCCAGCGAGGCAGGGCACAATCAGCCCCAGCATTTT
TRBV5-4	TRBJ1-1	.	.	CASSVQGLRDTEAFF	TGTGCCAGCAGCGTACAGGGTCTCCGGGACACTGAAGCTTTCTTT
TRBV7-2	TRBJ1-4	.	TRBD1	CASSLGAGTGEKRPKLFF	TGTGCCAGCAGCTTAGGGGCCGGTACAGGGGAGAAGAGGCCAAAACTGTTTTTT
TRBV4-3	TRBJ1-4	.	.	CASSPGQPGLPNEKLFF	TGCGCCAGCAGCCCCGGCCAGCCGGGACTGCCGAATGAAAAACTGTTTTTT
TRBV28	TRBJ2-1	.	.	CASSSPQGVLGSNEQFF	TGTGCCAGCAGTTCACCCCAAGGGGTATTGGGAAGCAATGAGCAGTTCTTC
TRBV9	TRBJ1-1	once	.	CASSVAADRFVTEAFF	TGTGCCAGCAGCGTAGCCGCAGACAGGTTTGTGACTGAAGCTTTCTTT
TRBV7-6	TRBJ2-1	.	.	CASSLAMSSYNEQFF	TGTGCCAGCAGCTTAGCGATGAGCTCCTACAATGAGCAGTTCTTC
TRBV5-1	TRBJ2-7	.	.	CASSLEGEASVSYEQYF	TGCGCCAGCAGCTTAGAGGGTGAGGCTAGCGTCTCCTACGAGCAGTACTTC
TRBV4-1	TRBJ2-7	.	TRBD1	CASSQNRGRADEQYF	TGCGCCAGCAGCCAAAACAGGGGGCGCGCGGATGAGCAGTACTTC
TRBV11-2	TRBJ2-5	.	.	CASSLGYSQETQYF	TGTGCCAGCAGCTTAGGGTACAGCCAAGAGACCCAGTACTTC
TRBV7-3	TRBJ2-1	.	TRBD2	CASSLVGGGAGEQFF	TGTGCCAGCAGCTTAGTTGGCGGGGGGGCCGGTGAGCAGTTCTTC
TRBV19	TRBJ1-3	.	TRBD1	CASRNRGTGNTIYF	TGTGCCAGCCGAAACAGGGGAACCGGAAACACCATATATTTT
TRBV9	TRBJ2-7	few	TRBD2	CASSVVASGYEQYF	TGTGCCAGCAGCGTAGTGGCTAGCGGCTACGAGCAGTACTTC
TRBV6-1	TRBJ1-3	.	.	CASRTRGSTIYF	TGTGCCAGCAGGACCCGGGGGTCCACCATATATTTT
TRBV5-1	TRBJ2-7	once	TRBD1	CASSGDRGPEDEQYF	TGCGCCAGCAGCGGAGACAGGGGGCCTGAGGATGAGCAGTACTTC
TRBV6-5	TRBJ2-1	.	.	CASRGPGGDEQFF	TGTGCCAGCAGGGGTCCCGGAGGCGATGAGCAGTTCTTC
TRBV7-2	TRBJ1-6	few	TRBD1	CASSHTGGFGSPLHF	TGTGCCAGCAGCCATACAGGGGGCTTCGGATCACCCCTCCACTTT
TRBV15	TRBJ1-5	.	TRBD1	CATSSPGTGDQPQHF	TGTGCCACCAGCAGCCCGGGGACAGGGGATCAGCCCCAGCATTTT
TRBV29-1	TRBJ1-2	once	.	CSVDDSDYTF	TGCAGCGTTGACGACAGTGACTACACCTTC
TRBV7-9	TRBJ1-6	.	TRBD1	CASSLGQGGSPLHF	TGTGCCAGCAGCTTAGGACAGGGAGGTTCACCCCTCCACTTT
TRBV27	TRBJ1-2	.	TRBD1	CASSPQGGPNYGYTF	TGTGCCAGCAGTCCACAAGGGGGCCCTAACTATGGCTACACCTTC
TRBV6-4	TRBJ2-7	.	TRBD2	CASSEDAGGYEQYF	TGTGCCAGCAGTGAGGATGCGGGGGGATACGAGCAGTACTTC
TRBV19	TRBJ2-1	once	TRBD2	CASSITSGRSYNEQFF	TGTGCCAGTAGTATAACTAGCGGGAGGTCCTACAATGAGCAGTTCTTC
TRBV6-5	TRBJ1-6	.	.	CASSSPGRSPLHF	TGTGCCAGCAGTAGTCCGGGGAGATCACCCCTCCACTTT
TRBV28	TRBJ1-3	.	.	CASTNPSGTGNTIYF	TGTGCCAGCACCAACCCGTCGGGGACTGGAAACACCATATATTTT
TRBV6-1	TRBJ2-7	.	.	CASSPGVVWYEQYF	TGTGCCAGCAGCCCAGGGGTGGTGTGGTACGAGCAGTACTTC
TRBV11-2	TRBJ2-1	.	.	CASSLGQGGYNEQFF	TGTGCCAGCAGCTTAGGTCAGGGGGGCTACAATGAGCAGTTCTTC
TRBV7-2	TRBJ2-3	.	TRBD1	CASSSPDRAQTDTQYF	TGTGCCAGCAGCTCCCCAGACAGGGCGCAAACAGATACGCAGTATTTT
TRBV2	TRBJ2-7	.	.	CASNTGGGINQYF	TGTGCCAGCAACACCGGTGGAGGGATCAACCAGTACTTC